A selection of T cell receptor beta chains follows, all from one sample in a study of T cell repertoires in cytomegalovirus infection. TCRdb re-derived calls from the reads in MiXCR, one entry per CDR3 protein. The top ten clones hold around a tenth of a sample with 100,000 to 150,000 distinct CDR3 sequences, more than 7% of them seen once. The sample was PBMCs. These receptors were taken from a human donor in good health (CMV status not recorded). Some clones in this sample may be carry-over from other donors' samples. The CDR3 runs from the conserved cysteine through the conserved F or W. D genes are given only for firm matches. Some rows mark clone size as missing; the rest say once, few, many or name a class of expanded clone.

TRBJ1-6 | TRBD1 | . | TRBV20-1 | CSARDRGTGGQTLHF | TGCAGTGCTAGAGATCGTGGGACAGGGGGCCAGACCCTCCACTTT
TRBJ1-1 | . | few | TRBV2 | CASTPAGVNTEAFF | TGTGCCAGCACCCCGGCAGGGGTGAACACTGAAGCTTTCTTT
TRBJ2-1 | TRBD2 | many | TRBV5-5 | CASSLRAGGSYNEQFF | TGTGCCAGCAGCTTAAGAGCGGGGGGATCCTACAATGAGCAGTTCTTC
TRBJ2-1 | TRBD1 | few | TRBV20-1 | CSAVSRGTRAVISYNEQFF | TGCAGTGCTGTCAGCAGGGGGACAAGGGCCGTTATATCCTACAATGAGCAGTTCTTC
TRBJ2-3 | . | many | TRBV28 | CASSFLTGSTDTQYF | TGTGCCAGCAGTTTCCTAACAGGGAGTACAGATACGCAGTATTTT
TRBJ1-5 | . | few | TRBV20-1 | CSAWTVTGGPQHF | TGCAGTGCTTGGACAGTCACCGGGGGTCCCCAGCATTTT
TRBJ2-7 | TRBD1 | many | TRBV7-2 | CASSPRTGGYEQYF | TGTGCCAGCAGCCCTCGGACAGGGGGCTACGAGCAGTACTTC
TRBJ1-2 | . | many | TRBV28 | CASSSYRVRPYGYTF | TGTGCCAGCAGTTCTTACAGGGTTCGTCCCTATGGCTACACCTTC
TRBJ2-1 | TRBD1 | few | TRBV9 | CASSVVWGQGAPNEQFF | TGTGCCAGCAGCGTAGTGTGGGGGCAGGGGGCGCCCAATGAGCAGTTCTTC
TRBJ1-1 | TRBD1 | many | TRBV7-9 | CASSLASDRGNTEAFF | TGTGCCAGCAGCTTAGCTTCCGACAGGGGGAACACTGAAGCTTTCTTT
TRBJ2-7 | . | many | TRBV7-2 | CASSPPGGTYEQYF | TGTGCCAGCAGCCCTCCAGGGGGGACGTACGAGCAGTACTTC
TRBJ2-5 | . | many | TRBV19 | CASSMDLGETQYF | TGTGCCAGTAGTATGGACTTGGGGGAGACCCAGTACTTC
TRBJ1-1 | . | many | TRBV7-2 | CASSRSGTANTEAFF | TGTGCCAGCAGCCGAAGTGGGACCGCGAACACTGAAGCTTTCTTT
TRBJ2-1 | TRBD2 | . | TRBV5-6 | CASSLRTSGGTYNEQFF | TGTGCCAGCAGCTTGCGGACTAGCGGGGGGACCTACAATGAGCAGTTCTTC
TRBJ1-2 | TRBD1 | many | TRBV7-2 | CASSPGSRGTGEGYTF | TGTGCCAGCAGCCCCGGGTCGCGAGGGACAGGGGAAGGCTACACCTTC
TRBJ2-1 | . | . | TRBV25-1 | CASSHRTDNEQFF | TGTGCCAGCAGCCACCGGACAGACAATGAGCAGTTCTTC
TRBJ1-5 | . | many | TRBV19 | CASSKISGDNQPQHF | TGTGCCAGTAGTAAGATCTCGGGGGACAATCAGCCCCAGCATTTT
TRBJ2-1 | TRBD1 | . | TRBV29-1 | CSVGGTAEFNEQFF | TGCAGCGTTGGGGGGACAGCCGAGTTCAATGAGCAGTTCTTC
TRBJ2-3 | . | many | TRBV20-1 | CSARDRALPDTQYF | TGCAGTGCTAGAGATCGGGCTCTCCCAGATACGCAGTATTTT
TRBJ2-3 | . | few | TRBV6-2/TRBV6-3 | CASSYGPGVTDTQYF | TGTGCCAGCAGTTATGGTCCGGGGGTCACAGATACGCAGTATTTT
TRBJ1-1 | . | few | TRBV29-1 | CSVEGGQGAAFF | TGCAGCGTTGAAGGGGGGCAGGGAGCCGCTTTCTTT
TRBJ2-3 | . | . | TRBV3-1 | CASSQGKIERPQYF | TGTGCCAGCAGCCAAGGAAAAATTGAGCGGCCGCAGTATTTT
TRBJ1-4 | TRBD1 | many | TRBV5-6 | CASSRIGTGSLRNEKLFF | TGTGCCAGCAGCCGGATCGGGACAGGATCGTTACGAAATGAAAAACTGTTTTTT
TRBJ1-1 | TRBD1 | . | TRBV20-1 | CSARDPGQGPNTEAFF | TGCAGTGCTAGAGATCCGGGACAGGGACCGAACACTGAAGCTTTCTTT
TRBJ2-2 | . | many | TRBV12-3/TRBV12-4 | CASTQVLIEGFPGELFF | TGTGCCAGCACCCAAGTCCTGATTGAGGGGTTCCCCGGGGAGCTGTTTTTT
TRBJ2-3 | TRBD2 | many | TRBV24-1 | CATSDRLGLATDTQYF | TGTGCCACCAGTGACCGACTCGGACTAGCGACAGATACGCAGTATTTT
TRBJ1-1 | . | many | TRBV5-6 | CASSLSHRNTEAFF | TGTGCCAGCAGCTTGTCCCACCGGAACACTGAAGCTTTCTTT
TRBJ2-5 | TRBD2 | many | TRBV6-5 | CASSGGGRETQYF | TGTGCCAGCAGTGGCGGGGGGAGAGAGACCCAGTACTTC
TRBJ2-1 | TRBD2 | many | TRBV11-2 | CASSYPSGGESYNEQFF | TGTGCCAGCAGCTATCCTAGCGGGGGGGAGTCCTACAATGAGCAGTTCTTC
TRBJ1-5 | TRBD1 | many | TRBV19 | CASSTRQGTGNQPQHF | TGTGCCAGTAGTACCCGACAGGGCACGGGCAATCAGCCCCAGCATTTT
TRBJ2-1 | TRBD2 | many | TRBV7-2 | CASSSGTSGENEQFF | TGTGCCAGCAGTTCCGGGACTAGCGGGGAGAATGAGCAGTTCTTC
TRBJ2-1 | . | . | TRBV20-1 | CSAKGGASYNEQFF | TGCAGTGCTAAGGGGGGGGCCTCCTACAATGAGCAGTTCTTC
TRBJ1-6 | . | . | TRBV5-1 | CASSHESGVGSPLHF | TGCGCCAGCAGCCATGAATCAGGGGTAGGTTCACCCCTCCACTTT
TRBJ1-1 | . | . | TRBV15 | CATRTGSTEAFF | TGTGCCACCCGTACAGGGTCCACTGAAGCTTTCTTT
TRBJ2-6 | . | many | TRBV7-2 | CASSLEASGANVLTF | TGTGCCAGCAGCTTAGAGGCCTCTGGGGCCAACGTCCTGACTTTC
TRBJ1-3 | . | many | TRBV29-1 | CSVEKASGNTIYF | TGCAGCGTTGAAAAGGCCTCTGGAAACACCATATATTTT
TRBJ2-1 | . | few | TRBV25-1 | CASRAGAATYNEQFF | TGTGCCAGCAGAGCAGGGGCAGCGACGTACAATGAGCAGTTCTTC
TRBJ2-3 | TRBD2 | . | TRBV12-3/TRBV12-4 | CASSLHALAGSEDTQYF | TGTGCCAGCAGTTTGCACGCTCTAGCGGGGTCCGAAGATACGCAGTATTTT
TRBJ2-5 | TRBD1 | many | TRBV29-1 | CSVDDRGRIDQETQYF | TGCAGCGTTGACGACAGGGGGCGGATAGACCAAGAGACCCAGTACTTC
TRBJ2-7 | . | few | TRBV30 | CAWSPDLSSYEQYF | TGTGCCTGGAGTCCGGATTTAAGCTCCTACGAGCAGTACTTC
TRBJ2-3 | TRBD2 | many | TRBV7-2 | CASSSYGGADTQYF | TGTGCCAGCAGCTCTTACGGGGGGGCAGATACGCAGTATTTT
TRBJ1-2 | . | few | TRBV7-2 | CASSLPAGGYTF | TGTGCCAGCAGCTTACCAGCGGGAGGCTACACCTTC
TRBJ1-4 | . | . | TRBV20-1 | CSARDTRAWEKLFF | TGCAGTGCTAGAGATACTAGGGCTTGGGAAAAACTGTTTTTT
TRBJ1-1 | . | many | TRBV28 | CASSLQGKHAFF | TGTGCCAGCAGTTTACAGGGGAAGCACGCTTTCTTT
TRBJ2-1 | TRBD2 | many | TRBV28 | CASRTGGTSGGNEQFF | TGTGCCAGCAGAACAGGAGGAACTAGCGGGGGGAATGAGCAGTTCTTC
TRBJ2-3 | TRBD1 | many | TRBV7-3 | CASQGASTDTQYF | TGTGCCAGCCAGGGGGCTAGCACAGATACGCAGTATTTT
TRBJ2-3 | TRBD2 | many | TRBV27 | CASSLSGGADTQYF | TGTGCCAGCAGTCTTAGCGGGGGGGCCGATACGCAGTATTTT
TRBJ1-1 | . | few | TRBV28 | CASSLLQRNTEAFF | TGTGCCAGCAGTTTATTACAGAGGAACACTGAAGCTTTCTTT
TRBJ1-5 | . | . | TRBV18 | CASSPLDRRPQGNQPQHF | TGTGCCAGCTCTCCCCTCGACAGGCGGCCCCAGGGCAATCAGCCCCAGCATTTT
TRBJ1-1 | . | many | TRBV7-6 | CASRPGFVNTEAFF | TGTGCCAGCAGACCAGGGTTCGTGAACACTGAAGCTTTCTTT